Listed here is a single T cell receptor beta chain. Its antigen is not identified. This sample was taken from a study of cytomegalovirus exposure and HLA in healthy donors. About the study: For the approximately 400 genotyped donors, more than 65% fell within the Caucasian-associated ancestry cluster. Study conclusions and caveats: It has been reported that TCR beta sequences accurately predicted the HLA-A and HLA-B alleles of most subjects. Productive status was seen about 87% or about 30% of the time for most TCR beta V segments in an earlier analysis.

The length of the CDR3 is 15 residues. V was pared by 5 bases and J by 8 bases, with 8 bases of the junction left unmatched. The V gene's germline CDR1 is SGHTA and CDR2 FQGNSA. Researchers ran the PCR with 60 Vbeta and 13 Jbeta primers. Per the study methods: The count from a later analysis was some 76 million unique TCR beta chains, some 11 million of them shared. Repertoires were generated with immunoSEQ multiplex PCR, while TCRdb's copy carries only in-frame clones and drops some. V and J calls and clone size are given by that table; D and trimming were obtained from the DNA. The table lists approximately 120,000 clones, roughly 63% of them singletons.

The V gene is TRBV7-2, the J gene TRBJ2-5; 13 nucleotides line up with TRBD2. The receptor's source is a woman in her seventies in good health and CMV-seropositive. Material: PBMCs. Here the CDR3 reads CASSQGRTSGGTQYF. CDR3 nucleotide sequence: TGTGCCAGCAGCCAGGGACGGACTAGCGGGGGAACCCAGTACTTC.